Following are 25 T cell receptor beta chains from one sample sequenced in a study of cytomegalovirus exposure and HLA in healthy donors. Here immunoSEQ multiplex PCR was the method, and the copy in TCRdb shows in-frame clones only, minus some. In the table there are about 130,000 clones, 89% of which are singletons. The specimen was PBMCs. Receptors were obtained from a woman between 18 and 30 years old in good health and CMV-seronegative.

This chain joins TRBV4-1 and TRBJ1-4, with a weak D call TRBD1 (5 bases). The germline CDR1 and CDR2 sequences are MGHRA and YSYEKL. This CDR3 comprises 17 residues. The V gene lost 3 bases and the J gene lost 0 bases, with 14 bases spanning the gap. The CDR3 region is CASSQGLIGPTNEKLFF. DNA for the CDR3: TGCGCCAGCAGCCAGGGACTGATCGGACCAACTAATGAAAAACTGTTTTTT.

The chain uses TRBV19 and TRBJ1-1; 9 nucleotides align to TRBD1. CDR1 and CDR2 (germline): LNHDA, SQIVND (reference sequence). The CDR3 has 15 amino acids. J was trimmed by 2 bases and V by 0 bases; bases with no gene match: 1. The CDR3 nucleotides read TGTGCCAGTAGTATAGAGGGACAGGGAAACACTGAAGCTTTCTTT. Translation gives CASSIEGQGNTEAFF.

The J gene is TRBJ2-7, the V gene TRBV7-6; TRBD1 matches 10 bases. J gave up 6 bases and V 4 bases, and 9 bases lay outside the gene matches. The CDR3 contains 15 residues. CDR1 is SGHVS, CDR2 FNYEAQ, per germline. The CDR3 DNA reads as TGTGCCAGCAGCTCCGGGACAGGGGACCTCGGCGAGCAGTACTTC. It is translated as CASSSGTGDLGEQYF.

This rearrangement joins TRBV6-5 to TRBJ2-2, with 7 bases matching TRBD1. V shed 7 bases, J shed 0 bases, and the junction held 5 bases outside the gene matches. Germline CDR1 MNHEY, CDR2 SVGAGI. The CDR3 is 15 amino acids. CDR3 bases: TGTGCCAGCATCCCGACAGGGACGAACACCGGGGAGCTGTTTTTT. Translating it yields CASIPTGTNTGELFF.

The chain employs TRBV6-1 and TRBJ2-3; D is uncertain. Between the trimmed V and J ends, which lost 0 bases and 4 bases, there was a span of 14 bases. Germline values: CDR1 MNHNS, CDR2 SASEGT. CDR3 length equals 16 residues. This CDR3 reads CASSEARVAGADTQYF. As DNA, the CDR3 is TGTGCCAGCAGTGAAGCCCGGGTCGCCGGCGCAGATACGCAGTATTTT.

This chain uses TRBV7-8 with TRBJ2-1, with 7 bases identical to TRBD2. V lost 2 bases to trimming and J lost 4 bases; unmatched junction nucleotides: 5. The CDR3 is made up of 15 amino acids. The germline V gene has CDR1 SGHVS and CDR2 FQNEAQ. CDR3 region: CASSLRRERYNEQFF. The CDR3 nucleotides read TGTGCCAGCAGCTTACGGCGGGAGCGATACAATGAGCAGTTCTTC. The entire variable domain, with the rest obtained from reference TRBV7-8 and TRBJ2-1, is as follows: GAGVSQSPRYKVAKRGQDVALRCDPISGHVSLFWYQQALGQGPEFLTYFQNEAQLDKSGLPSDRFFAERPEGSVSTLKIQRTQQEDSAVYLCASSLRRERYNEQFFGPGTRLTVL.

The chain combines TRBV15 with TRBJ2-4; 15 positions agree with TRBD2. This CDR3 comprises 20 residues. V shed 0 bases and J 5 bases; nucleotides not matched to a gene: 11. CDR1 and CDR2 (germline): LNHNV, YYDKDF (reference sequence). The CDR3 DNA reads as TGTGCCACCAGCAGAGAAAATGAAGGACTAGCGGGAGGGCCCGAAAACATTCAGTACTTC. Amino acids: CATSRENEGLAGGPENIQYF.

This chain links TRBV28 with TRBJ1-1; the D gene is possibly TRBD1 (5 bases). Germline CDR1 and CDR2: MDHEN and SYDVKM. V dropped 7 bases and J dropped 8 bases, with 11 bases sitting between them. The CDR3 consists of 11 residues. The CDR3 nucleotides are TGTGCCAGCATGCGGGGCCTCGAAGCTTTCTTT. Translation: CASMRGLEAFF. Based on the CDR3 plus reference TRBV28 and TRBJ1-1, the full variable domain is DVKVTQSSRYLVKRTGEKVFLECVQDMDHENMFWYRQDPGLGLRLIYFSYDVKMKEKGDIPEGYSVSREKKERFSLILESASTNQTSMYLCASMRGLEAFFGQGTRLTVV.

The V call is TRBV5-1, the J call TRBJ2-7; D may be TRBD1 (6 bases). The CDR3 covers 13 residues. Trimming took off 0 bases at V and 2 bases at J, with 6 bases between the two ends. Germline loops: CDR1 SGHRS, CDR2 YFSETQ. Here the CDR3 reads CASSLDRAYEQYF. CDR3 nucleotides: TGCGCCAGCAGCTTGGACAGGGCCTACGAGCAGTACTTC.

This clone showed up just once. The genes are TRBV4-2 and TRBJ2-7; TRBD2 aligns across 8 bases. This CDR3 is 14 amino acids long. Per germline, CDR1 LGHNA and CDR2 YNFKEQ. Losses at the gene ends were 8 bases for V and 0 bases for J; bases not matched to a gene: 6. The chain's CDR3 is CASGREGSSYEQYF. CDR3 nucleotide sequence: TGTGCCAGCGGTCGGGAGGGGAGCTCCTACGAGCAGTACTTC.

This chain links TRBV10-3 with TRBJ2-5; no clear D gene. CDR3 length equals 13 residues. The V end was cut by 6 bases, the J end by 0 bases, with 8 bases between. Per germline, CDR1 ENHRY and CDR2 SYGVKD. Here the CDR3 reads CAIRTTNQETQYF. DNA of the CDR3: TGTGCCATCAGGACCACTAACCAAGAGACCCAGTACTTC.

V is TRBV21-1 and J is TRBJ2-1; the tabulated D call, TRBD2, remains unverified against the DNA. TRBV21-1 is tagged as a pseudogene. This CDR3 contains 16 residues. In DNA, the CDR3 is TGTGCCAGCAGCACCGGACTAGCGGGGGGGGACAATGAGCAGTTCTTC. This gives the protein CASSTGLAGGDNEQFF.

The rearrangement links TRBV5-4 to TRBJ2-7; 11 bases map to TRBD2. V shed 2 bases and J 3 bases; nucleotides not matched to a gene: 4. The germline V gene encodes CDR1 SGHNT and CDR2 YYREEE (reference sequence). The CDR3 loop spans 15 amino acids. The CDR3 sequence is CASSFLAGGSYEQYF. CDR3 nucleotides: TGTGCCAGCAGCTTTCTAGCGGGAGGCAGCTACGAGCAGTACTTC.

The V gene is TRBV4-1, the J gene TRBJ1-2; the match to TRBD1 covers 8 bases. The V and J ends lost 6 bases and 5 bases, in that order; junction bases with no gene match: 14. Germline V gene data show CDR1 as MGHRA and CDR2 as YSYEKL. The CDR3 spans 16 residues. The CDR3 spells CASSPRGTGKGYGYTF. The CDR3 nucleotides are TGCGCCAGCAGTCCCCGCGGGACAGGTAAAGGGTATGGCTACACCTTC.

The chain links TRBV28 to TRBJ2-5; a weak D match, TRBD1 (6 bases). Germline assignment: CDR1 MDHEN and CDR2 SYDVKM. This CDR3 has 14 residues. V was clipped by 5 bases and J by 1 base, with 11 bases between them. CDR3 residues: CASSEQGVQETQYF. CDR3 DNA sequence: TGTGCCAGCAGTGAACAGGGTGTCCAAGAGACCCAGTACTTC.

The chain joins TRBV28 to TRBJ2-5, with 9 bases fitting TRBD1. CDR3 size: 15 residues. From germline, CDR1 is MDHEN and CDR2 SYDVKM. V gave up 2 bases and J gave up 5 bases; unmatched junction bases: 6. CDR3 in DNA: TGTGCCAGCAGTTTAAGCAAGGACAGGGGTGAGACCCAGTACTTC. Encoded protein: CASSLSKDRGETQYF.

The chain joins TRBV7-9 to TRBJ2-7; D is ambiguous. CDR1 SEHNR and CDR2 FQNEAQ come from the germline V gene (reference sequence). CDR3 size: 10 residues. V lost 5 bases, J lost 7 bases, and 6 bases lay in between. CDR3 amino acids: CASSLREQYF. The CDR3 DNA reads TGTGCCAGCAGCCTGAGGGAGCAGTACTTC.

This chain links TRBV27 with TRBJ1-2; possible D gene TRBD1, 6 bases. The CDR3 extends over 13 amino acids. V lost 3 bases, J lost 4 bases, and 9 bases lay in between. Germline assignment: CDR1 MNHEY and CDR2 SMNVEV (reference sequence). The CDR3, as DNA: TGTGCCAGCAGTTTTACAGGGCCCTATGGCTACACCTTC. Translating it yields CASSFTGPYGYTF.

The rearrangement joins TRBV25-1 to TRBJ1-1; D ambiguous. The CDR3 sequence is 15 residues long. CDR1 is MGHDK and CDR2 is SYGVNS in the germline V gene. Trimming removed 3 bases from V and 0 bases from J, with 11 bases in between. The CDR3, as DNA: TGTGCCAGCAGTGACCGCAGGAACATGAACACTGAAGCTTTCTTT. It encodes CASSDRRNMNTEAFF.

V is TRBV11-3 and J is TRBJ2-7, with TRBD2 matching 12 bases. Germline values: CDR1 SGHNT, CDR2 YENEEA. The CDR3 is made up of 15 amino acids. V lost 5 bases to trimming and J lost 3 bases; unmatched junction nucleotides: 5. The CDR3 sequence is CASSLLTSGSYEQYF. CDR3 nucleotides: TGTGCCAGCAGCCTACTGACTAGCGGGAGCTACGAGCAGTACTTC.

V and J are TRBV5-1 and TRBJ1-3; the match to TRBD1 covers 10 bases. Germline trimming cut 3 bases from V and 4 bases from J; bases unmatched to any gene: 4. Germline CDR1 SGHRS, CDR2 YFSETQ. The CDR3 sequence is 15 residues long. CDR3 bases: TGCGCCAGCAGCTCCGGGACAGGGGCCGGAAACACCATATATTTT. Translated, it gives CASSSGTGAGNTIYF.

This rearrangement joins TRBV10-2 to TRBJ2-1; 7 bases line up with TRBD2. Germline loops: CDR1 WSHSY, CDR2 SAAADI. With 7 bases clipped from V and 0 bases from J, the junction kept 6 bases outside the gene matches. CDR3 size: 15 residues. The CDR3: CASKGGGSSYNEQFF. The CDR3 region has the DNA TGCGCCAGCAAAGGCGGCGGGAGCTCCTACAATGAGCAGTTCTTC.

The gene calls are TRBV11-2 and TRBJ2-7, with 9 bases matching TRBD1. V gave up 4 bases and J gave up 6 bases; unmatched junction bases: 10. This CDR3 has 15 residues. Germline CDR1 is SGHAT and CDR2 is FQNNGV. CDR3 in amino acids: CASSSMTGGYPEQYF. CDR3 sequence (DNA): TGTGCCAGCAGCTCAATGACAGGGGGGTATCCCGAGCAGTACTTC.

The rearrangement links TRBV10-3 to TRBJ2-7, with a weak D call TRBD2 (5 bases). The V gene lost 0 bases and the J gene lost 2 bases, with 11 bases spanning the gap. Germline V gene sequence: CDR1 ENHRY, CDR2 SYGVKD. The CDR3 totals 15 residues. The CDR3 nucleotides read TGTGCCATCAGTGAGTCGATGGACTCTCCCTACGAGCAGTACTTC. It is translated as CAISESMDSPYEQYF.

This chain connects TRBV7-8 to TRBJ2-4, with 8 bases that match TRBD2. The junction had 14 bases not matched to a gene; V was cut back by 4 bases and J by 6 bases. In germline, CDR1 is SGHVS, CDR2 FQNEAQ. This CDR3 comprises 17 residues. The CDR3 spells CASSWEIAGSRGNIQYF. The DNA for the CDR3 is TGTGCCAGCAGCTGGGAGATAGCGGGGTCACGGGGAAACATTCAGTACTTC.